The clone carrying this T cell receptor (beta chain) came up once. The sample comes from a study of blood T cell repertoires in COVID-19. Study information: Donors in the United States, Italy and Spain gave samples during acute or convalescent COVID-19. PBMCs, B-cell-depleted T cells, or T cells provided the cDNA or gDNA that made up the material.

Researchers sorted participants into cohorts using their self-reported clinical history. Donors in Cohort 3 counted as recovered after two negative PCRs, clearance, or symptom resolution. The method was immunoSEQ multiplex PCR; TCRdb's version includes in-frame clones alone and lacks a portion of them. The sample yields a few hundred thousand clones, around 83% seen once. The clonotype was recovered from a woman aged 45-65 years who had recovered from COVID-19. The sequencing sample was made of PBMCs or T cells enriched from blood (not recorded which).

CDR3 in amino acids: CASSDSGQPSYGYTF. In DNA form, the CDR3 reads TGCGCCAGCAGTGATTCCGGACAGCCGAGCTATGGCTACACCTTC. V is TRBV10-2 and J is TRBJ1-2, with TRBD1 as a possible D gene (6 bases). The CDR3 length is 15 residues. Germline CDR1 and CDR2: WSHSY and SAAADI. V was cut by 3 bases and J by 4 bases, with 15 bases left in between.